This T cell receptor beta chain was retrieved from a study of technical replicates of blood from several donors (dated by TCRdb to between 2016 and 2019). A remark on this clone: Its specific antigen is unknown. No base quality values were provided; no much bigger clone lies one nucleotide off.

The library was made by the immunoSEQ multiplex PCR assay. Not all clones reach the TCRdb copy of this immuneACCESS table, which keeps in-frame sequences only. Checked studies attribute under half of the gap to unresolved V genes and leave the rest unexplained. The sample table shows roughly 80,000 clones, and around 94% are seen once. The ten largest clonotypes hold 0.3% to 0.45% of the sample. After removal of 5 bases from V and 2 bases from J, the junction retains 9 bases not matched to a gene. From the cysteine through the phenylalanine, the CDR3 covers 17 amino acids. Only CDR3 DNA remains: 51 bases, in frame from the first base. Based on the germline V gene (reference sequence), the CDR1 and CDR2 sequences are LNHDA and SQIVND.

The material sequenced was T cells isolated from PBMCs. The TCR was taken from a human donor in good health. The V and J segments used are TRBV19 and TRBJ2-3, with 11 junctional bases fitting TRBD2. The CDR3 protein is CASSHERLAGFTDTQYF. DNA sequence: TGTGCCAGTAGTCACGAACGACTAGCGGGATTCACAGATACGCAGTATTTT. With the rest looked up from the reference TRBV19 and TRBJ2-3 genes rather than sequenced, the full variable domain is DGGITQSPKYLFRKEGQNVTLSCEQNLNHDAMYWYRQDPGQGLRLIYYSQIVNDFQKGDIAEGYSVSREKKESFPLTVTSAQKNPTAFYLCASSHERLAGFTDTQYFGPGTRLTVL.